Sequencing of this T cell receptor beta chain was carried out in a study of blood T cells in healthy people across ages. The second PCR ran roughly 7 to 12 cycles with a sample-barcoded 5' primer and J-beta primers. MiXCR, run by TCRdb on the 5' RACE reads, gives a single entry per CDR3 protein. Among 600,000 to 1,000,000 distinct CDR3 sequences listed, more than 45% were seen once. A note on this clonotype: Antigen unknown.

CDR1 DFQATT and CDR2 SNEGSKA come from the germline V gene (reference sequence). The CDR3 is 15 residues long. Trimming removed 0 bases at V and 4 bases at J, with 12 bases between. Study results and caveats: Higher naive T cell percentage went strongly together with higher TCR beta diversity.

The rearrangement links TRBV20-1 to TRBJ1-4; D is undetermined. Sequenced input: blood. The origin of this receptor is a man aged 25-45 years in good health. CDR3 sequence reads: CSARDQKADNEKLFF. The CDR3 DNA follows: TGCAGTGCTAGAGATCAGAAAGCCGATAATGAAAAACTGTTTTTT.